The clone carrying this T cell receptor beta chain was detected only a few times. The same CDR3 also results from other DNA sequences found in this sample. With V trimmed by 6 bases and J by 5 bases, 4 bases remained unmatched. CDR1 is MNHEY, CDR2 SVGAGI, per germline. This CDR3 has 13 residues. In the original processing: The assay estimated nucleated cells by amplifying reference gene primers. Profiled with immunoSEQ multiplex PCR; TCRdb holds only in-frame clones, not every one. V, J and clone size are those of that table, while D and trimming were read from the DNA. The sample contains approximately 170,000 clones, about four fifths of which appear only once. The data were taken from a study of blood T cell repertoires in COVID-19. About the study: Collection of acute and convalescent COVID-19 samples took place in the United States, Italy and Spain. PBMCs, B-cell-depleted T cells, or T cells provided the cDNA or gDNA that made up the material.

The chain has TRBV6-5 and TRBJ1-5; 7 bases are a match to TRBD1. Input material: peripheral blood. The source is a woman at least 80 years old with active or convalescent COVID-19. This CDR3 reads CASSRQGDQPQHF. In DNA, the CDR3 is TGTGCCAGCAGCAGACAGGGTGATCAGCCCCAGCATTTT.